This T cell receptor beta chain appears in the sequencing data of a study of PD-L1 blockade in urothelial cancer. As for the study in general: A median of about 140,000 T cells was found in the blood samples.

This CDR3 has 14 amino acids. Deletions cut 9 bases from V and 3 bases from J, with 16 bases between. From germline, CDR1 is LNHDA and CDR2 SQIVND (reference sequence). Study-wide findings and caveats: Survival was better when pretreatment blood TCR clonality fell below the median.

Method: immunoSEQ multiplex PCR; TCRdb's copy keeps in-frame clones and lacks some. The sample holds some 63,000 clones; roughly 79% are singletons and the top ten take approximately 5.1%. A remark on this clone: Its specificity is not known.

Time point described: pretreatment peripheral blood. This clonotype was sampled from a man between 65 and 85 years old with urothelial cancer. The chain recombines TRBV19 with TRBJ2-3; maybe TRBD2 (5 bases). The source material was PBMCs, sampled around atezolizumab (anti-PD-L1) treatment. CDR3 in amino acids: CASVNGPGTDTQYF. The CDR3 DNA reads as TGTGCCAGCGTTAACGGGCCGGGGACAGATACGCAGTATTTT.